The 32 T cell receptor beta chains below all came from one sample that was sequenced in a study of blood T cell repertoires in COVID-19. Only in-frame clones appear in the TCRdb table, and some are missing; sequencing was by immunoSEQ multiplex PCR. The sample carries approximately 25,000 clones, approximately 78% recorded once. The material sequenced was peripheral blood. These receptor sequences come from a woman aged 70 to 79 with COVID-19, enrolled during active disease.

The V gene is TRBV7-2, the J gene TRBJ2-2, with D unresolved. The CDR3 runs 14 residues. Germline V lookup: CDR1 SGHTA, CDR2 FQGNSA. V lost 3 bases and J lost 3, with 8 bases in between. The CDR3 loop reads CASSFDLYTGELFF. DNA for the CDR3: TGTGCCAGCAGCTTCGACTTGTACACCGGGGAGCTGTTTTTT.

The chain links TRBV3-1 (or the pseudogene TRBV3-2) to TRBJ1-4; unclear D gene. Germline loops: CDR1 LGHDT, CDR2 YNNKEL (reference sequence). With 6 bases removed from V and 3 bases from J, the gap between germline ends came to 14 bases. CDR3 length equals 15 residues. The chain's CDR3 is CASSRPGGANEKLFF. CDR3 DNA: TGTGCCAGCAGTCGGCCCGGAGGTGCTAATGAAAAACTGTTTTTT.

The gene calls are TRBV18 and TRBJ1-1, with TRBD1 matching 7 bases. The J segment lost 4 bases and the V segment lost 0 bases, leaving 5 bases of the junction unmatched. Germline loops: CDR1 KGHSH, CDR2 LQKENI. The CDR3 is made up of 15 amino acids. DNA of the CDR3: TGTGCCAGCTCACCACCAACAGGGGACCGCACTGAAGCTTTCTTT. It is translated as CASSPPTGDRTEAFF.

V is TRBV5-8 and J is TRBJ2-1; 8 bases map to TRBD1. V was pared by 4 bases and J by 12 bases, with 6 bases of the junction left unmatched. CDR1 is SGHTS, CDR2 YDEGEE, per germline. The CDR3 covers 12 residues. CDR3 sequence: CASSPDRGLQFF. The CDR3 DNA follows: TGTGCCAGCAGCCCAGACAGGGGTTTGCAGTTCTTC.

The chain uses TRBV15 and TRBJ2-1, with D possibly TRBD1 on 5 matching bases. Per the germline V gene, CDR1 is LNHNV and CDR2 is YYDKDF (reference sequence). Trimming removed 1 base at V and 9 bases at J, with 19 bases between. The CDR3 totals 16 residues. CDR3 residues: CATSRVDIGRRGEQFF. The CDR3 region has the DNA TGTGCCACCAGCAGAGTGGACATTGGCCGTCGAGGTGAGCAGTTCTTC.

Written as DNA, the CDR3 is TGTGCCACCCCGACAGGGGCAGGGCGGTGTTCTAATGAAAAACTGTTTTTT. Translated, it gives CATPTGAGRCSNEKLFF. V usage is TRBV21-1 and J usage is TRBJ1-4; the table's D gene call, TRBD1, was not cross checked with the DNA. TRBV21-1 is assigned pseudogene status. The CDR3 is 17 residues long.

This clone appeared a few times. The genes are TRBV7-8 and TRBJ2-1, with 11 bases fitting TRBD2. The CDR3 covers 15 residues. V lost 5 bases, J lost 4 bases, and 4 bases stayed unmatched. Germline lookup yields CDR1 SGHVS and CDR2 FQNEAQ. DNA for the CDR3: TGTGCCAGCAGCGTGACTAGCGGGGCTTACAATGAGCAGTTCTTC. As protein: CASSVTSGAYNEQFF. The full variable domain, in which reference TRBV7-8 and TRBJ2-1 provide the parts outside the CDR3, is GAGVSQSPRYKVAKRGQDVALRCDPISGHVSLFWYQQALGQGPEFLTYFQNEAQLDKSGLPSDRFFAERPEGSVSTLKIQRTQQEDSAVYLCASSVTSGAYNEQFFGPGTRLTVL.

This clone was seen a handful of times. The chain joins TRBV18 to TRBJ1-5, with D unresolved. The CDR3 is 14 residues long. The V end was cut by 3 bases, the J end by 4 bases, with 10 bases between. CDR1 is KGHSH and CDR2 is LQKENI in the germline V gene. The DNA for the CDR3 is TGTGCCAGCTCACCGGGGAGGTTTAATCAGCCCCAGCATTTT. Translating gives CASSPGRFNQPQHF. The full variable domain, in which reference TRBV18 and TRBJ1-5 provide the parts outside the CDR3, is NAGVMQNPRHLVRRRGQEARLRCSPMKGHSHVYWYRQLPEEGLKFMVYLQKENIIDESGMPKERFSAEFPKEGPSILRIQQVVRGDSAAYFCASSPGRFNQPQHFGDGTRLSIL.

The gene calls are TRBV7-2 and TRBJ1-1; 7 bases map to TRBD1. The V segment lost 5 bases and the J segment 4 bases; nucleotides outside the gene matches: 22. Looked up from germline, CDR1 is SGHTA and CDR2 is FQGNSA. The CDR3 has 19 residues. The CDR3 DNA sequence: TGTGCCAGCAGCCCCGGGAGGGAAAGGTGGCAGGGGGTTTTCACTGAAGCTTTCTTT. Its translation: CASSPGRERWQGVFTEAFF. The variable domain in full, completed from reference TRBV7-2 and TRBJ1-1, reads GAGVSQSPSNKVTEKGKDVELRCDPISGHTALYWYRQSLGQGLEFLIYFQGNSAPDKSGLPSDRFSAERTGGSVSTLTIQRTQQEDSAVYLCASSPGRERWQGVFTEAFFGQGTRLTVV.

J is TRBJ1-1 and V is TRBV18; no reliable D call. The germline CDR1 and CDR2 sequences are KGHSH and LQKENI. This CDR3 has 13 residues. Trimming pared 5 bases from V and 3 bases from J, leaving 10 bases between. The CDR3 sequence is CASSNRRDTEAFF. DNA for the CDR3: TGTGCCAGCTCAAATCGGAGGGACACTGAAGCTTTCTTT.

The CDR3 loop reads CATSRGTPPTDTQYF. CDR3 bases: TGTGCCACCAGCCGTGGGACTCCTCCCACAGATACGCAGTATTTT. The chain links TRBV15 to TRBJ2-3, with D tentatively TRBD2 (6 bases). This CDR3 region has 15 residues. The V end was cut by 5 bases, the J end by 2 bases, with 14 bases between. Germline V gene sequence: CDR1 LNHNV, CDR2 YYDKDF (reference sequence).

J is TRBJ2-1 and V is TRBV7-2; TRBD2 agrees at 9 bases. The CDR3 loop spans 18 amino acids. V lost 4 bases, J lost 6 bases, and 16 bases stayed unmatched. Germline assignment: CDR1 SGHTA and CDR2 FQGNSA. CDR3 in amino acids: CASSSPTSGLASANEQFF. In DNA form, the CDR3 reads TGTGCCAGCAGCTCTCCAACTTCGGGACTAGCCTCAGCCAATGAGCAGTTCTTC.

The V call is TRBV6-2 or TRBV6-3, the J call TRBJ1-2; D not resolved. CDR1 and CDR2 (germline): MNHEY, SVGEGT. The ends were cut back, 2 bases at V and 4 bases at J, with 5 bases in the middle. The CDR3 is 12 amino acids. CDR3 nucleotides: TGTGCCAGCAGTTACCCCGGCTATGGCTACACCTTC. Its protein is CASSYPGYGYTF.

The chain recombines TRBV9 with TRBJ2-3; 9 bases are shared with TRBD2. CDR1 and CDR2 from the germline V gene are SGDLS and YYNGEE. Germline trimming cut 2 bases from V and 3 bases from J; bases unmatched to any gene: 4. CDR3 length equals 15 residues. CDR3 DNA: TGTGCCAGCAGCGTTAGCGGGGGATGGACAGATACGCAGTATTTT. This codes for CASSVSGGWTDTQYF.

This rearrangement joins TRBV1 to TRBJ2-7; TRBD2, as called in the table, went unchecked against the DNA. TRBV1 is marked as a pseudogene. The CDR3 extends over 14 amino acids. In DNA, the CDR3 is TGCACCAGCAGCCAAGAGGGGTCAAGGAGGGAGCAGTACGTC. Protein sequence: CTSSQEGSRREQYV.

The rearrangement uses TRBV7-2 and TRBJ2-3; D unclear. The CDR3 spans 16 residues. Germline V gene lookup returns CDR1 SGHTA and CDR2 FQGNSA. V was clipped by 1 base and J by 0 bases, with 11 bases between them. The CDR3 DNA reads as TGTGCCAGCAGCTTAGTTGGGCTGGGTAGCACAGATACGCAGTATTTT. As protein: CASSLVGLGSTDTQYF.

This clone has only a few counts. This rearrangement joins TRBV5-1 to TRBJ1-2; perhaps TRBD1 as D (6 bases). The CDR3 runs to 16 residues. Trimming shortened V by 0 bases and J by 4 bases, and 16 bases separated the two germline ends. Germline CDR1 is SGHRS and CDR2 is YFSETQ. The CDR3 sequence: CASSLGIIRDTYGYTF. CDR3 DNA sequence: TGCGCCAGCAGCTTGGGGATTATACGGGACACCTATGGCTACACCTTC.

In DNA form, the CDR3 reads TGTGCCAGCAGTCCCTTGGACAGAAATGAAAAACTGTTTTTT. The encoded protein is CASSPLDRNEKLFF. The chain couples TRBV27 to TRBJ1-4, with a weak D call TRBD1 (6 bases). The CDR3 spans 14 residues. CDR1 MNHEY and CDR2 SMNVEV come from the germline V gene (reference sequence). Between the trimmed V and J ends, which lost 5 bases and 5 bases, there was a span of 12 bases.

V usage is TRBV19 and J usage is TRBJ2-3, with 9 bases identical to TRBD1. The CDR3 is 16 amino acids. In germline, CDR1 is LNHDA, CDR2 SQIVND (reference sequence). V trimming: 3 bases; J trimming: 6 bases; junction bases outside the gene matches: 10. For the CDR3, the DNA is TGTGCCAGTAGTATGGCTTCGGGACAGGGCCGGGATACGCAGTATTTT. It translates to CASSMASGQGRDTQYF.

This clone was counted a few times. The chain joins TRBV27 to TRBJ1-1, with TRBD1 as a possible D gene (5 bases). Germline CDR1 is MNHEY and CDR2 is SMNVEV (reference sequence). V was shortened by 7 bases and J by 1 base, with 19 bases between the two germline ends. This CDR3 spans 16 amino acids. CDR3: CASTAGGYTGNTEAFF. In nucleotides, the CDR3 is TGTGCCAGCACTGCAGGTGGATATACAGGGAACACTGAAGCTTTCTTT.

V and J are TRBV3-1 (or the pseudogene TRBV3-2) and TRBJ2-3, with 10 bases aligning to TRBD1. CDR1 is LGHDT, CDR2 YNNKEL, per germline (reference sequence). J gave up 4 bases and V 0 bases, and 13 bases lay outside the gene matches. The CDR3 loop spans 19 amino acids. CDR3 coding DNA: TGTGCCAGCAGCCAAGATAATTGGAGTCGGGGACAGGGGCCAGATACGCAGTATTTT. Protein: CASSQDNWSRGQGPDTQYF.

The rearrangement links TRBV18 to TRBJ2-5, with D perhaps TRBD1 (7 bases). There are 14 residues in the CDR3. V was pared by 0 bases and J by 5 bases, with 10 bases between. The germline gives CDR1 KGHSH, CDR2 LQKENI. Here the CDR3 reads CASSPPSGGETQYF. The CDR3 DNA follows: TGTGCCAGCTCACCACCGTCAGGGGGGGAGACCCAGTACTTC.

This sequence joins TRBV6-5 and TRBJ1-2; 9 bases map to TRBD1. This CDR3 has 14 amino acids. Germline values: CDR1 MNHEY, CDR2 SVGAGI. With V trimmed by 5 bases and J by 2 bases, 3 bases remained unmatched. The CDR3 DNA sequence: TGTGCCAGCAGTCCGGGACAGGGAAACTATGGCTACACCTTC. This encodes CASSPGQGNYGYTF.

V gene TRBV10-3 combines with J gene TRBJ2-5, with TRBD2 matching over 9 bases. CDR3 length: 15 residues. V lost 8 bases and J lost 5; bases outside the gene matches: 12. Germline-derived CDR1 and CDR2 are ENHRY and SYGVKD. CDR3 protein: CAIGIRRGGEETQYF. In DNA form, the CDR3 reads TGTGCCATCGGCATCCGGCGGGGGGGCGAGGAGACCCAGTACTTC.

CDR3 nucleotide sequence: TGTGCCAGCAGCGAAAGATTCTTAGGGGGCCGGGAGACCCAGTACTTC. It codes for CASSERFLGGRETQYF. This chain uses TRBV2 with TRBJ2-5; 7 nucleotides align to TRBD1. CDR1 is SNHLY and CDR2 is FYNNEI in the germline V gene. CDR3 length equals 16 residues. With V trimmed by 6 bases and J by 5 bases, 15 bases remained unmatched.

This clone was picked up one time. This rearrangement joins TRBV6-2 or TRBV6-3 to TRBJ1-6; tentatively, D is TRBD1 (6 bases). The CDR3 loop spans 16 amino acids. The germline V gene has CDR1 MNHEY and CDR2 SVGEGT. The ends were cut back, 6 bases at V and 10 bases at J, with 22 bases in the middle. CDR3 sequence: CASSTPGQPSRSPLHF. DNA for the CDR3: TGTGCCAGCAGCACCCCGGGACAACCTAGTCGGTCACCCCTCCACTTT.

V usage is TRBV2 and J usage is TRBJ2-3; 9 bases map to TRBD2. The junction had 6 bases not matched to a gene; V was cut back by 3 bases and J by 2 bases. The CDR3 runs to 16 residues. Germline CDR1 reads SNHLY; CDR2 reads FYNNEI. For the CDR3, the DNA is TGTGCCAGCAGTGAGGGGCTAGCGGGGACCACAGATACGCAGTATTTT. Its translation: CASSEGLAGTTDTQYF.

For this clone: The DNA is left out, because the CDR3 cannot be placed on it with certainty; the CDR3 is given as TCRdb lists it. This chain joins TRBV7-2 and TRBJ2-2; the table's D call of TRBD2 was not tested on the DNA. CDR1 is SGHTA, CDR2 FQGNSA, per germline. The CDR3 is made up of 14 amino acids, end residues included. CDR3 amino acids: CASSSTSGSGELFF.

This clone has a single count. The chain recombines TRBV10-1 with TRBJ1-3, with a possible D match to TRBD1 (6 bases). Germline values: CDR1 WNHNN, CDR2 SYGVQD (reference sequence). The CDR3 is made up of 15 amino acids. V lost 3 bases to trimming and J lost 0 bases, with 9 bases between them. CDR3 DNA: TGCGCCAGCAGTGAACCAGGGGACTCTGGAAACACCATATATTTT. Its protein is CASSEPGDSGNTIYF.

The sample holds a few counts of this clone. The gene calls are TRBV4-1 and TRBJ2-7, with 8 bases fitting TRBD1. Per germline, CDR1 MGHRA and CDR2 YSYEKL. This CDR3 has 15 residues. The ends lost 3 bases at V and 3 bases at J; junction bases unmatched: 7. CDR3 sequence: CASSQRDRRDYEQYF. CDR3 DNA sequence: TGCGCCAGCAGCCAGAGGGACAGGAGGGACTACGAGCAGTACTTC.

The V call is TRBV20-1, the J call TRBJ1-2; D gene unclear. V was cut by 6 bases and J by 6 bases, with 11 bases left in between. This CDR3 comprises 11 residues. Germline V gene sequence: CDR1 DFQATT, CDR2 SNEGSKA (reference sequence). CDR3 nucleotide sequence: TGCAGTGCCCCCCCGGGGAATGGCTACACCTTC. Translating gives CSAPPGNGYTF.

The sample holds one count of this clone. The chain combines TRBV19 with TRBJ2-5; a weak D match, TRBD1 (5 bases). The CDR3 contains 15 residues. With 4 bases removed from V and 0 bases from J, the gap between germline ends came to 12 bases. Germline V CDR1 and CDR2: LNHDA, SQIVND (reference sequence). The CDR3 region is CASSTSTAYQETQYF. For the CDR3, the DNA is TGTGCCAGTAGTACCTCGACAGCGTACCAAGAGACCCAGTACTTC.